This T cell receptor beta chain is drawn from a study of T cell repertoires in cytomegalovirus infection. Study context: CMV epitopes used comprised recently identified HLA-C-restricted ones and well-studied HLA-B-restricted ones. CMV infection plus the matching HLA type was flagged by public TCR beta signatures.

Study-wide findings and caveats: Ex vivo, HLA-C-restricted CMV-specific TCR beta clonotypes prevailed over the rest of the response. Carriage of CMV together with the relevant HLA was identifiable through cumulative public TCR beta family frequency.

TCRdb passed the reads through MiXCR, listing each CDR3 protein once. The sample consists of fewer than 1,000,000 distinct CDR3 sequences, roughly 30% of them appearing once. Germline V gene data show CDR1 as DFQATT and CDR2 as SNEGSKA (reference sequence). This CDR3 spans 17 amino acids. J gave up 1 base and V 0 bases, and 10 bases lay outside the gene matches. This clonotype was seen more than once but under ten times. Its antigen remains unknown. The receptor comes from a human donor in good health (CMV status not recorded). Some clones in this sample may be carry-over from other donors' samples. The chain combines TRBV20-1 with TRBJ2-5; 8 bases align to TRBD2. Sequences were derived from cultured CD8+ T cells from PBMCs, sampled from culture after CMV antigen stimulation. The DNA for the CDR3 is TGCAGTGCTAGAGATTTATATGGCGGGGGGCCCCAAGAGACCCAGTACTTC. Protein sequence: CSARDLYGGGPQETQYF.